The clone carrying this T cell receptor (beta chain) was observed a single time. Its antigen is unknown. The data originate from a study of cytomegalovirus exposure and HLA in healthy donors. Study observations and caveats: High specificity and sensitivity for cytomegalovirus status were reported for the classifier.

After removal of 7 bases from V and 6 bases from J, the junction contained 8 bases not matched to a gene. The CDR3 has 15 amino acids. CDR1 LGHNA and CDR2 YNFKEQ come from the germline V gene. 13 Jbeta primers and 60 Vbeta primers were used for the PCR. The authors' processing: A follow-up analysis tallied 70 million to 80 million unique TCR beta chains, roughly 11 million shared. Produced via immunoSEQ multiplex PCR; TCRdb's table is partial and in-frame only. Clone size and V and J calls were adopted from that table, with D and trimming inferred from the DNA. This table holds approximately 180,000 clones, about 84% found once.

This receptor was identified in a man aged 18 to 30 in good health and CMV-seronegative. The material sequenced was PBMCs. J is TRBJ2-2 and V is TRBV4-2; 10 bases are shared with TRBD2. The CDR3 nucleotides read TGTGCCAGCAAGGGCCCTAGCGGGGGCCCCGGGGAGCTGTTTTTT. Its protein product is CASKGPSGGPGELFF.